This T cell receptor (beta chain) was captured by sequencing in a study of neurological immune-mediated disorders. This clonotype was detected many times. The antigen is undetermined. Whole-study results and caveats: HTLV-1-associated myelopathy displayed the greatest TCR clonal expansion, and multiple sclerosis exhibited the smallest, lower than that of healthy controls.

The cDNA was generated by 5'RACE with 10-nucleotide random UMIs. TCRdb reprocessed the 5' RACE reads with MiXCR, giving one entry per CDR3 protein. Of 70,000 to 95,000 distinct CDR3 sequences in the sample, about 13% were seen once. The sample's time point: longitudinal time-point 2. PBMCs stored at -80 C, 2 million in total, were the source of the unsorted libraries. The TCR was taken from a female donor with HTLV-1-associated myelopathy (HAM/TSP). The specimen sequenced was PBMCs.

Here the CDR3 DNA reads TGTGCCAGCAGCTTCCCAGTAGGGAGGCAAGGAGATACGCAGTATTTT. Translation: CASSFPVGRQGDTQYF. The chain uses TRBV7-9 and TRBJ2-3; TRBD2 might be the D (6 bases). The V and J ends lost 3 bases and 5 bases respectively, with 18 bases between them. CDR1 and CDR2 from the germline V gene are SEHNR and FQNEAQ (reference sequence). The CDR3 totals 16 residues.